One T cell receptor beta chain is described in this entry. Naive CD8 cells comprised CD45RO-negative, CCR7-positively selected cells, excluding terminally differentiated effector memory CD45RA+ cells. The protocol was immunoSEQ multiplex PCR, while the TCRdb copy is restricted to in-frame clones and leaves out a portion. The sample contains about 2 million clones, 85% to 95% of which appear only once. This sample is part of a study of shared clonotypes between healthy human individuals. The source of this sequence is a young man in good health. Sequencing used naive CD8+ T cells sorted from blood.

The chain's CDR3 is CASSAVPGTGEDEQYF. CDR3 bases: TGTGCCAGCAGCGCCGTCCCCGGGACAGGGGAGGACGAGCAGTACTTC. The gene calls are TRBV9 and TRBJ2-7, with TRBD1 matching 10 bases. This CDR3 is built from 16 residues. V shed 3 bases, J shed 5 bases, and the junction held 11 bases outside the gene matches. The germline CDR1 and CDR2 sequences are SGDLS and YYNGEE.